The 20 T cell receptor beta chains below come from one sample, sequenced in a study of blood T cell repertoires in COVID-19. Clones were read by immunoSEQ multiplex PCR, and TCRdb kept only the in-frame ones, dropping some. The table records under 150,000 clones, 79% of them present only once. The sequenced sample was peripheral blood. These receptors came from a man aged 45-65 years with active or convalescent COVID-19.

This clone was recorded once. This sequence joins TRBV9 and TRBJ2-1; TRBD2 matches 13 bases. The CDR3 is made up of 15 amino acids. J lost 7 bases, V lost 6 bases, and 7 bases had no gene match. Germline CDR1 SGDLS, CDR2 YYNGEE. This CDR3 reads CASNSLAGGWNEQFF. For the CDR3, the DNA is TGTGCCAGCAACTCACTAGCGGGAGGGTGGAATGAGCAGTTCTTC.

This clone was found a few times. The rearrangement uses TRBV15 and TRBJ1-5; 8 bases match TRBD1. CDR1 is LNHNV and CDR2 is YYDKDF in the germline V gene (reference sequence). V was pared by 0 bases and J by 6 bases, with 4 bases of the junction left unmatched. The CDR3 has 15 residues. The CDR3 loop reads CATSRDQGARQPQHF. The CDR3 nucleotides read TGTGCCACCAGCAGAGACCAGGGGGCACGTCAGCCCCAGCATTTT.

This chain links TRBV10-2 with TRBJ1-5, with TRBD1 identical over 7 bases. The CDR3 runs to 14 residues. Germline lookup yields CDR1 WSHSY and CDR2 SAAADI. The trim removed 3 bases at V and 11 bases at J, leaving 10 bases unmatched. Here the CDR3 reads CASSERAGGRAQHF. The CDR3 DNA reads TGCGCCAGCAGTGAACGGGCAGGGGGTAGGGCCCAGCATTTT.

The chain recombines TRBV7-3 with TRBJ2-1; 12 nucleotides align to TRBD2. The CDR3 covers 16 residues. The germline gives CDR1 SGHTA, CDR2 FQGTGA. V lost 1 base, J lost 8 bases, and 6 bases stayed unmatched. CDR3 sequence reads: CASSLRATSGRHEQFF. The CDR3, as DNA: TGTGCCAGCAGCTTAAGGGCTACTAGCGGGAGGCATGAGCAGTTCTTC.

This clone was detected only a few times. The V gene is TRBV7-2, the J gene TRBJ2-7; D might be TRBD1 (5 bases). The V end was cut by 1 base, the J end by 3 bases, with 13 bases between. CDR1 and CDR2 from the germline V gene are SGHTA and FQGNSA. The length of the CDR3 is 15 residues. Here the CDR3 reads CASSLEGYSGYEQYF. The CDR3 bases are TGTGCCAGCAGCTTAGAGGGGTATTCTGGCTACGAGCAGTACTTC.

V is TRBV5-5 and J is TRBJ2-7; D remains unclear. The germline V gene encodes CDR1 SGHKS and CDR2 YYEKEE (reference sequence). Trimming took off 10 bases at V and 2 bases at J, with 4 bases between the two ends. This CDR3 spans 9 amino acids. CDR3 loop: CAGPYEQYF. In DNA form, the CDR3 reads TGTGCCGGCCCCTACGAGCAGTACTTC.

The gene calls are TRBV10-3 and TRBJ1-2; D ambiguous. V was trimmed by 11 bases and J by 6 bases, leaving 13 bases between them. The CDR3 loop spans 11 amino acids. CDR1 ENHRY and CDR2 SYGVKD come from the germline V gene. The CDR3 loop reads CAVEWSNGYTF. DNA of the CDR3: TGTGCCGTCGAATGGAGTAATGGCTACACCTTC.

J is TRBJ2-7 and V is TRBV27; 8 bases line up with TRBD2. Germline CDR1 reads MNHEY; CDR2 reads SMNVEV (reference sequence). The CDR3 has 14 residues. V lost 3 bases and J lost 0; bases outside the gene matches: 1. This chain's CDR3 is CASSFTSGSYEQYF. The CDR3 DNA reads as TGTGCCAGCAGTTTTACTAGCGGCTCCTACGAGCAGTACTTC.

This chain joins TRBV9 and TRBJ2-5; 7 bases are a match to TRBD2. The germline V gene has CDR1 SGDLS and CDR2 YYNGEE. CDR3 length: 15 residues. V shed 4 bases, J shed 5 bases, and the junction held 11 bases outside the gene matches. The CDR3 loop is CASSPRERQLETQYF. CDR3 sequence (DNA): TGTGCCAGCAGCCCGCGGGAGAGGCAATTGGAGACCCAGTACTTC.

This sequence joins TRBV7-3 and TRBJ2-5, with TRBD2 matching 7 bases. Per the germline V gene, CDR1 is SGHTA and CDR2 is FQGTGA. This CDR3 spans 14 amino acids. Trimming at V came to 5 bases and at J to 4 bases, leaving 7 bases not matched to a gene. The CDR3 protein is CASSPGLEAETQYF. As DNA, the CDR3 is TGTGCCAGCAGCCCCGGACTAGAGGCAGAGACCCAGTACTTC.

The rearrangement uses TRBV3-1 (or the pseudogene TRBV3-2) and TRBJ1-1; D gene ambiguous. The CDR3 spans 12 residues. The germline CDR1 and CDR2 sequences are LGHDT and YNNKEL (reference sequence). Between the trimmed V and J ends, which lost 0 bases and 5 bases, there was a span of 4 bases. The CDR3: CASSQDITEAFF. CDR3 coding DNA: TGTGCCAGCAGCCAAGATATAACTGAAGCTTTCTTT.

This clone came up once. The chain joins TRBV6-5 to TRBJ2-7; D may be TRBD1 (5 bases). The CDR3 covers 12 residues. V lost 6 bases to trimming and J lost 8 bases, with 14 bases between them. The germline V gene encodes CDR1 MNHEY and CDR2 SVGAGI. The CDR3 spells CASRDSPRQQYF. CDR3 DNA sequence: TGTGCCAGCAGAGACAGCCCCCGTCAGCAGTACTTC.

The chain links TRBV5-1 to TRBJ2-1; D perhaps matches TRBD2 (8 bases). The CDR3 totals 15 residues. The germline V gene has CDR1 SGHRS and CDR2 YFSETQ. With 4 bases removed from V and 7 bases from J, the gap between germline ends came to 18 bases. DNA of the CDR3: TGCGCCAGCAGCCGGGAGGGGGCGTTTGGGAATGAGCAGTTCTTC. Translation: CASSREGAFGNEQFF.

This clone was observed a few times. CDR3 nucleotide sequence: TGTGCCAGCAGCTCGAAGGACAGGGGGGACAATGAGCAGTTCTTC. Translated: CASSSKDRGDNEQFF. The gene calls are TRBV13 and TRBJ2-1; TRBD1 matches 10 bases. CDR1 is PRHDT and CDR2 is FYEKMQ in the germline V gene (reference sequence). After removal of 4 bases from V and 5 bases from J, the junction contained 5 bases not matched to a gene. The length of the CDR3 is 15 residues.

The chain carries TRBV19 and TRBJ2-3; maybe TRBD2 (6 bases). Trimming took 3 bases from V and 0 from J, leaving 10 bases between them. The CDR3 runs to 15 residues. The germline V gene encodes CDR1 LNHDA and CDR2 SQIVND (reference sequence). This CDR3 reads CASSIWGTSTDTQYF. In nucleotides, the CDR3 is TGTGCCAGTAGTATCTGGGGGACTAGCACAGATACGCAGTATTTT.

The gene calls are TRBV6-1 and TRBJ2-7, with D unclear. From germline, CDR1 is MNHNS and CDR2 SASEGT. CDR3 length: 13 amino acids. V lost 1 base, J lost 7 bases, and 11 bases lay in between. The CDR3, as DNA: TGTGCCAGCAGTGAAGGACAAGTACGGGAGCAGTACTTC. It encodes CASSEGQVREQYF.

This clone was counted between two and nine times. In nucleotides, the CDR3 is TGTGCCAGCAGCCCAGGCGCGGGGAACACCGGGGAGCTGTTTTTT. It encodes CASSPGAGNTGELFF. V is TRBV9 and J is TRBJ2-2; a weak D match, TRBD2 (5 bases). The CDR3 spans 15 residues. The germline V and J ends were trimmed by 4 bases and 1 base, with 11 bases remaining between them. Germline V lookup: CDR1 SGDLS, CDR2 YYNGEE.

The DNA for the CDR3 is TGCGCCAGCAGCTTGGAACGAAGCGGGAGGGCCGGTGAGACCCAGTACTTC. Its translation: CASSLERSGRAGETQYF. This chain links TRBV5-1 with TRBJ2-5, with TRBD2 matching over 10 bases. CDR1 is SGHRS and CDR2 is YFSETQ in the germline V gene. With 0 bases clipped from V and 5 bases from J, the junction kept 10 bases outside the gene matches. There are 17 residues in the CDR3.

V usage is TRBV10-1 and J usage is TRBJ2-1; perhaps TRBD2 as D (5 bases). Trimming stripped 10 bases from V and 8 bases from J, with 15 bases between. The CDR3 is 12 amino acids. The germline CDR1 and CDR2 sequences are WNHNN and SYGVQD (reference sequence). This CDR3 reads CATGLRVDEQFF. The CDR3, as DNA: TGCGCCACTGGACTTCGGGTCGATGAGCAGTTCTTC.

The CDR3 nucleotides are TGTGCCAGTACCGAATTGTCCGGGTTGAATTGGGTGCAGTTCTTC. This encodes CASTELSGLNWVQFF. The chain combines TRBV19 with TRBJ2-1; D is unclear. CDR1 LNHDA and CDR2 SQIVND come from the germline V gene (reference sequence). The CDR3 runs to 15 residues. V was cut by 7 bases and J by 12 bases, with 25 bases left in between.